The 12 T cell receptor beta chains given below trace back to one sample, sequenced in a study of a mutant IDH1 vaccine in newly diagnosed glioma. As for time point: week 5, during vaccination. Each vaccine dose was 300 ug of mutant IDH1 20-mer peptide, with topical imiquimod. Sequenced by immunoSEQ multiplex PCR; TCRdb stores in-frame clones only, minus some. The top ten clones hold about a quarter of a sample with about 30,000 clones, around 83% of them seen once. Antigens for these TCRs are unknown. The sequenced sample was PBMCs, obtained from a glioma patient whose treatment included an IDH1 peptide vaccine. The source is a man aged 25-40 years with glioma.

Only a few counts were recorded for this clone. The chain combines TRBV11-1 with TRBJ2-7, with unresolved D. There are 14 residues in the CDR3. Germline CDR1 is SGHAT and CDR2 is FQDESV (reference sequence). Trimming took off 1 base at V and 2 bases at J, with 9 bases between the two ends. The CDR3 is CASSLEAGPYEQYF. The CDR3, as DNA: TGTGCCAGCAGCTTAGAAGCAGGACCCTACGAGCAGTACTTC.

The chain is built from TRBV7-2 and TRBJ2-7; unclear D gene. V dropped 5 bases and J dropped 2 bases, with 19 bases sitting between them. Per germline, CDR1 SGHTA and CDR2 FQGNSA. The CDR3 consists of 16 residues. The CDR3 is CASSASPLRQTYEQYF. CDR3 in DNA: TGTGCCAGCAGCGCATCTCCCCTCCGTCAAACCTACGAGCAGTACTTC.

The chain couples TRBV6-6 to TRBJ2-3, with a tentative D call TRBD2 (6 bases). The germline V and J ends were trimmed by 8 bases and 0 bases, with 12 bases remaining between them. CDR1 and CDR2 (germline): MNHNY, SVGAGI (reference sequence). This CDR3 region has 14 residues. The CDR3 region has the DNA TGTGCCAGCCGGGAGATTACTAGCACAGATACGCAGTATTTT. The encoded protein is CASREITSTDTQYF.

This chain connects TRBV29-1 to TRBJ2-1; possible D gene TRBD2, 6 bases. The CDR3 has 11 residues. Trimming pared 4 bases from V and 8 bases from J, leaving 9 bases between. Germline V CDR1 and CDR2: SQVTM, ANQGSEA. CDR3 nucleotide sequence: TGCAGCGTTGGGGGGGATCATGAGCAGTTCTTC. Its protein product is CSVGGDHEQFF.

The chain's CDR3 is CASSFRETQYF. CDR3 DNA sequence: TGTGCCAGCAGCTTTCGGGAGACCCAGTACTTC. The genes are TRBV7-6 and TRBJ2-5; unclear D gene. Germline assignment: CDR1 SGHVS and CDR2 FNYEAQ. This CDR3 region has 11 residues. Trimming left V 3 bases short and J 5 bases short, with 4 bases between.

This rearrangement joins TRBV19 to TRBJ2-2; D is undetermined. Germline CDR1 LNHDA, CDR2 SQIVND (reference sequence). This CDR3 region has 14 residues. With 1 base removed from V and 3 bases from J, the gap between germline ends came to 6 bases. The CDR3 bases are TGTGCCAGTAGTATAGGGCGGTACACCGGGGAGCTGTTTTTT. Amino acid sequence: CASSIGRYTGELFF.

This rearrangement joins TRBV29-1 to TRBJ2-1, with TRBD1 matching 11 bases. The V segment lost 7 bases and the J segment 6 bases; nucleotides outside the gene matches: 17. This CDR3 has 17 residues. CDR1 is SQVTM and CDR2 is ANQGSEA in the germline V gene. The CDR3 protein is CSAALDRGHRGGNEQFF. The CDR3 DNA follows: TGCAGCGCCGCCTTGGACAGGGGGCACCGGGGGGGCAATGAGCAGTTCTTC.

V gene TRBV10-3 combines with J gene TRBJ1-5; no definite D call. The V gene lost 0 bases and the J gene lost 4 bases, with 10 bases spanning the gap. This CDR3 has 15 residues. CDR1 is ENHRY and CDR2 is SYGVKD in the germline V gene. CDR3 DNA sequence: TGTGCCATCAGTGAGTCGAAGGAGGCTAATCAGCCCCAGCATTTT. Translated, it gives CAISESKEANQPQHF.

The chain is built from TRBV7-6 and TRBJ2-7, with TRBD1 identical over 7 bases. The CDR3 runs to 15 residues. The germline V gene has CDR1 SGHVS and CDR2 FNYEAQ. Trimming removed 6 bases from V and 0 bases from J; junction bases left unmatched: 8. The CDR3 DNA is TGTGCCAGCAGTAAAGGGACAGATACCTCCTACGAGCAGTACTTC. It yields the protein CASSKGTDTSYEQYF. The full variable domain, completed using reference TRBV7-6 and TRBJ2-7, is GAGVSQSPRYKVTKRGQDVALRCDPISGHVSLYWYRQALGQGPEFLTYFNYEAQQDKSGLPNDRFSAERPEGSISTLTIQRTEQRDSAMYRCASSKGTDTSYEQYFGPGTRLTVT.

This clone was seen just once. The rearrangement links TRBV4-3 to TRBJ2-5; D uncertain. The CDR3 length is 15 residues. Germline values: CDR1 LGHNA, CDR2 YSLEER. Trimming pared 0 bases from V and 2 bases from J, leaving 10 bases between. The CDR3 nucleotides are TGCGCCAGCAGCCAAGATACCGACGGACAAGAGACCCAGTACTTC. Translating it yields CASSQDTDGQETQYF.

The gene calls are TRBV4-1 and TRBJ2-5; tentatively, D is TRBD2 (5 bases). The V end was cut by 4 bases, the J end by 2 bases, with 11 bases between. Germline V gene data show CDR1 as MGHRA and CDR2 as YSYEKL. The CDR3 spans 14 residues. This chain's CDR3 is CASSRGWGQETQYF. Written as DNA, the CDR3 is TGCGCCAGCAGCCGAGGGTGGGGTCAAGAGACCCAGTACTTC.

The genes are TRBV23-1 and TRBJ2-7; D gene uncertain. TRBV23-1 belongs to the ORF category, with a function that is uncertain. The CDR3 contains 15 residues. V dropped 1 base and J dropped 3 bases, with 13 bases sitting between them. This CDR3 is CASSQYLIKIYEQYF. In nucleotides, the CDR3 is TGCGCCAGCAGTCAATATCTCATCAAAATCTACGAGCAGTACTTC.